What follows are 20 T cell receptor beta chains derived from one specimen sequenced in a study of shared clonotypes between healthy human individuals. Positive CCR7 selection of CD45RO-negative cells yielded the naive CD8 cells, and terminally differentiated effector memory CD45RA+ cells were excluded. The repertoire was sequenced with immunoSEQ multiplex PCR; TCRdb's copy has only in-frame clones and lacks some. The table lists hundreds of thousands of clones, roughly 95% of them singletons, with approximately 0.1% in the top ten. Sequenced sample: naive CD8+ T cells sorted from blood. The receptors originated from a woman under 40 in good health.

This clone showed up just a few times. This chain joins TRBV21-1 and TRBJ1-2. TRBV21-1 is annotated as a pseudogene. This CDR3 contains 13 residues. The CDR3 spells CASTWGDIYGYTF. Here the CDR3 DNA reads TGTGCCAGCACCTGGGGGGACATCTATGGCTACACCTTC.

This sequence joins TRBV5-4 and TRBJ1-2, with TRBD1 as a possible D gene (6 bases). V lost 6 bases, J lost 1 base, and 10 bases lay in between. CDR3 length: 13 amino acids. Germline V gene sequence: CDR1 SGHNT, CDR2 YYREEE (reference sequence). The CDR3 sequence is CASKDSNNYGYTF. Here the CDR3 DNA reads TGTGCCAGCAAGGACAGTAATAACTATGGCTACACCTTC.

This clone was observed a single time. This sequence joins TRBV6-9 and TRBJ2-1; D not certain. Trimming left V 11 bases short and J 8 bases short, with 22 bases between. In germline, CDR1 is MNHGY, CDR2 SVAAGI. CDR3 size: 14 residues. This CDR3 is CAGVGRPIGHEQFF. The CDR3 DNA sequence: TGTGCCGGAGTCGGTCGTCCCATTGGACATGAGCAGTTCTTC.

The genes are TRBV6-6 and TRBJ1-6; D uncertain. There are 15 residues in the CDR3. Germline lookup yields CDR1 MNHNY and CDR2 SVGAGI (reference sequence). With 0 bases removed from V and 4 bases from J, the gap between germline ends came to 7 bases. CDR3 DNA sequence: TGTGCCAGCAGTTACTCGGAGGGATATAATTCACCCCTCCACTTT. Translation: CASSYSEGYNSPLHF.

This chain links TRBV5-5 with TRBJ2-7; the match to TRBD2 covers 9 bases. CDR1 and CDR2 (germline): SGHKS, YYEKEE (reference sequence). CDR3 length: 16 residues. J was trimmed by 6 bases and V by 4 bases; bases with no gene match: 14. CDR3 loop: CASSHNPSGELGEQYF. CDR3 sequence (DNA): TGTGCCAGCAGCCACAACCCTAGCGGGGAGCTAGGCGAGCAGTACTTC.

This clone is a singleton in its sample. This chain connects TRBV4-1 to TRBJ1-4; D gene unclear. Germline V gene lookup returns CDR1 MGHRA and CDR2 YSYEKL. This CDR3 is 15 amino acids long. V lost 6 bases to trimming and J lost 0 bases, with 11 bases between them. CDR3: CASSLRRSTNEKLFF. CDR3 in DNA: TGCGCCAGCAGTCTCAGAAGGTCAACTAATGAAAAACTGTTTTTT.

This sequence joins TRBV6-1 and TRBJ1-2; D unresolved. Germline CDR1 is MNHNS and CDR2 is SASEGT. This CDR3 spans 13 amino acids. The V and J ends lost 2 bases and 1 base respectively, with 5 bases between them. DNA of the CDR3: TGTGCCAGCAGTGAAAGAAGTAACTATGGCTACACCTTC. It translates to CASSERSNYGYTF.

This rearrangement joins TRBV4-1 to TRBJ2-7; 11 nucleotides agree with TRBD2. CDR3 size: 16 residues. V lost 4 bases to trimming and J lost 6 bases; unmatched junction nucleotides: 11. Looked up from germline, CDR1 is MGHRA and CDR2 is YSYEKL. The CDR3: CASSLEGVAGGGEQYF. CDR3 sequence (DNA): TGCGCCAGCAGCCTAGAGGGCGTAGCGGGAGGGGGCGAGCAGTACTTC.

The CDR3 region has the DNA TGTGCCAGCAGCTTAGAGGGGTCCAATGAGCAGTTCTTC. Translating it yields CASSLEGSNEQFF. The chain couples TRBV13 to TRBJ2-1, with a tentative D call TRBD1 (5 bases). This CDR3 is 13 amino acids long. Trimming removed 1 base at V and 6 bases at J, with 7 bases between. The germline V gene encodes CDR1 PRHDT and CDR2 FYEKMQ (reference sequence).

This clone has a single count. V is TRBV28 and J is TRBJ2-1; D possibly matches TRBD1 or TRBD2 (6 bases each). Germline V lookup: CDR1 MDHEN, CDR2 SYDVKM. The CDR3 has 22 amino acids. V dropped 3 bases and J dropped 2 bases, with 32 bases sitting between them. DNA of the CDR3: TGTGCCAGCAGTTTGCGTCATAAAGCGGAACCCTCTAAGGGGGGTACCTACAATGAGCAGTTCTTC. Protein product: CASSLRHKAEPSKGGTYNEQFF.

The rearrangement links TRBV19 to TRBJ2-6; perhaps TRBD2 as D (6 bases). Between the trimmed V and J ends, which lost 9 bases and 0 bases, there was a span of 12 bases. Germline V gives CDR1 LNHDA, CDR2 SQIVND (reference sequence). CDR3 length equals 15 residues. CDR3 DNA sequence: TGTGCCAGCACGGAGGGATTCTCTGGGGCCAACGTCCTGACTTTC. The encoded protein is CASTEGFSGANVLTF.

The rearrangement joins TRBV4-1 to TRBJ1-2; D might be TRBD1 (6 bases). The germline V gene has CDR1 MGHRA and CDR2 YSYEKL. The CDR3 loop spans 16 amino acids. Trimming cost V 1 base and J 2 bases, with 14 bases left between them. DNA of the CDR3: TGCGCCAGCAGCCAAGGGCCTTGGGGGCGCAACTATGGCTACACCTTC. This codes for CASSQGPWGRNYGYTF.

The CDR3: CASSAWNTEAFF. The CDR3 bases are TGTGCCAGCAGCGCATGGAACACTGAAGCTTTCTTT. The chain is built from TRBV27 and TRBJ1-1; no reliable D call. CDR1 and CDR2 (germline): MNHEY, SMNVEV (reference sequence). This CDR3 region has 12 residues. The V gene lost 6 bases and the J gene lost 1 base, with 6 bases spanning the gap.

The rearrangement uses TRBV14 and TRBJ2-7; D possibly matches TRBD1 or TRBD2 (5 bases each). In germline, CDR1 is SGHDN, CDR2 FVKESK. V lost 1 base, J lost 7 bases, and 20 bases lay in between. The CDR3 has 16 residues. The CDR3 region is CASSQVEDNGPGEQYF. As DNA, the CDR3 is TGTGCCAGCAGCCAAGTGGAGGACAACGGTCCCGGGGAGCAGTACTTC.

This chain joins TRBV27 and TRBJ2-7; 10 bases fit TRBD1. Germline CDR1 MNHEY, CDR2 SMNVEV (reference sequence). J gave up 4 bases and V 5 bases, and 5 bases lay outside the gene matches. This CDR3 comprises 14 residues. Here the CDR3 DNA reads TGTGCCAGCAGTCCGACAGGGGGCGGATACGAGCAGTACTTC. Translation: CASSPTGGGYEQYF.

This clone was seen only once. V and J are TRBV27 and TRBJ2-7; 11 bases agree with TRBD2. Germline V gene lookup returns CDR1 MNHEY and CDR2 SMNVEV (reference sequence). V lost 2 bases and J lost 3; bases outside the gene matches: 3. CDR3 length: 15 residues. The chain's CDR3 is CASSLEGLADYEQYF. The CDR3 coding sequence is TGTGCCAGCAGTTTAGAGGGACTAGCGGACTACGAGCAGTACTTC.

The chain is built from TRBV11-2 and TRBJ2-7; the D call may be TRBD1 or TRBD2 (5 bases each). Germline-derived CDR1 and CDR2 are SGHAT and FQNNGV. V lost 2 bases and J 3 bases, leaving 17 bases between the germline ends. The CDR3 covers 16 residues. CDR3 loop: CASSLIGPTEGYEQYF. The CDR3 region has the DNA TGTGCCAGCAGCTTAATCGGCCCGACAGAGGGCTACGAGCAGTACTTC.

V usage is TRBV2 and J usage is TRBJ1-6; D gene uncertain. V lost 6 bases and J 8 bases, leaving 8 bases between the germline ends. Germline V gene sequence: CDR1 SNHLY, CDR2 FYNNEI. This CDR3 is 12 amino acids long. CDR3 nucleotide sequence: TGTGCCAGCAGCTTCCCTGATTCACCCCTCCACTTT. It codes for CASSFPDSPLHF.

This clone was observed a handful of times. The identical CDR3 is also encoded by other nucleotide sequences in the sample. The J gene is TRBJ2-1, the V gene TRBV28; D is uncertain. Germline V gives CDR1 MDHEN, CDR2 SYDVKM. The CDR3 has 10 amino acids. With 3 bases removed from V and 6 bases from J, the gap between germline ends came to 0 bases. CDR3 amino acids: CASSFNEQFF. In DNA form, the CDR3 reads TGTGCCAGCAGTTTCAATGAGCAGTTCTTC.

The J gene is TRBJ2-7, the V gene TRBV5-4; 9 nucleotides match TRBD1. This CDR3 has 16 amino acids. Losses at the gene ends were 3 bases for V and 5 bases for J; bases not matched to a gene: 12. The germline V gene encodes CDR1 SGHNT and CDR2 YYREEE (reference sequence). DNA for the CDR3: TGTGCCAGCAGCTCGGACAGGGGAGGCAGAGGGGACGAGCAGTACTTC. Translating gives CASSSDRGGRGDEQYF. The whole variable domain, remainder taken from reference TRBV5-4 and TRBJ2-7, is ETGVTQSPTHLIKTRGQQVTLRCSSQSGHNTVSWYQQALGQGPQFIFQYYREEENGRGNFPPRFSGLQFPNYSSELNVNALELDDSALYLCASSSDRGGRGDEQYFGPGTRLTVT.